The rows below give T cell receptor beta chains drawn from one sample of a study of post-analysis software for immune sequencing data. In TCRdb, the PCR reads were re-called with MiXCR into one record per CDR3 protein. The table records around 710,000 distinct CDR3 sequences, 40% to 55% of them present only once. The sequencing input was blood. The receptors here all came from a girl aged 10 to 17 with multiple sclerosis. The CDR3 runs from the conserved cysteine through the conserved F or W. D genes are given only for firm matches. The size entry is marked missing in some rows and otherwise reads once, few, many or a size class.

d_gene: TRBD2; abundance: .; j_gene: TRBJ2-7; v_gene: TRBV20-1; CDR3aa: CSATTSEYYEQYF; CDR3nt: TGCAGTGCTACAACTAGCGAATACTACGAGCAGTACTTC
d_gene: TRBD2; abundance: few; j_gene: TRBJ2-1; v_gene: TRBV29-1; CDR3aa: CSVDTSVDEQFF; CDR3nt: TGCAGCGTGGACACTAGCGTCGATGAGCAGTTCTTC
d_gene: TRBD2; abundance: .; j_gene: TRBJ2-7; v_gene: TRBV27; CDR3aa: CASSFGTSTYNEQYF; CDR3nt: TGTGCCAGCAGTTTCGGGACTAGCACTTACAATGAGCAGTACTTC
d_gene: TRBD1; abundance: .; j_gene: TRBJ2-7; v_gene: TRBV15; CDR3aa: CATSRGQGASSYEQYF; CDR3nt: TGTGCCACCAGCAGAGGACAGGGTGCGAGCTCCTACGAGCAGTACTTC
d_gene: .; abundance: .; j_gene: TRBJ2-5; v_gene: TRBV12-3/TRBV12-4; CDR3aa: CASSLGQTYQETQYF; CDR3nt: TGTGCCAGCAGTCTTGGACAGACCTACCAAGAGACCCAGTACTTC
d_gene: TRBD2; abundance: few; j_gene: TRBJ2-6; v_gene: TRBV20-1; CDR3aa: CSASRLAGDSGANVLTF; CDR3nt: TGCAGTGCTAGTCGGCTAGCGGGGGACTCTGGGGCCAACGTCCTGACTTTC
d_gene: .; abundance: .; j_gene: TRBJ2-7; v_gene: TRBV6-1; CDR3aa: CASGYQDSMEQYF; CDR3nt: TGTGCCAGCGGATACCAGGACAGCATGGAGCAGTACTTC
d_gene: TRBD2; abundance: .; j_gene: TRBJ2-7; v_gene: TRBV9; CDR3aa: CASSVGSGSSYEQYF; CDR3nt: TGTGCCAGCAGCGTAGGCAGCGGGAGCTCCTACGAGCAGTACTTC
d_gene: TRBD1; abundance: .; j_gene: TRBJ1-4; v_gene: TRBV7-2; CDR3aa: CASSSRGQGNEKLFF; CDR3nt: TGTGCCAGCAGCTCTCGAGGACAGGGAAATGAAAAACTGTTTTTT
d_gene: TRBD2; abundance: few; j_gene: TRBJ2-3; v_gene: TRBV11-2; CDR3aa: CASSFSLGQAMTSGRGDTQYF; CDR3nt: TGTGCCAGCAGCTTTTCTTTAGGACAGGCTATGACTAGCGGCAGAGGAGATACGCAGTATTTT
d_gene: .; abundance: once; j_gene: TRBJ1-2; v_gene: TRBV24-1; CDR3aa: CATSDDFRGYGYTF; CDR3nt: TGTGCCACCAGTGATGATTTCCGAGGGTATGGCTACACCTTC
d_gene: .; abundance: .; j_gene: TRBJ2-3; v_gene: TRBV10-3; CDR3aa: CAISGIAEGTDTQYF; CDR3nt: TGTGCCATCAGTGGAATAGCGGAGGGGACAGATACGCAGTATTTT
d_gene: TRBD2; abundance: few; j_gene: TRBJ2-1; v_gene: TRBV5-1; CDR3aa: CASSQGPGLAAYNEQFF; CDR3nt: TGCGCCAGCAGCCAAGGACCGGGACTAGCGGCCTACAATGAGCAGTTCTTC
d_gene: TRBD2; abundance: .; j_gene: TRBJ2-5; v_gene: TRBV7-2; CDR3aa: CASSSTSGSGETQYF; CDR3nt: TGTGCCAGCAGCTCGACTAGCGGGAGTGGGGAGACCCAGTACTTC
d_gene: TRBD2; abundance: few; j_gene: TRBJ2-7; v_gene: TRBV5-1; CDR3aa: CASSLGTSGTFTTYEQYF; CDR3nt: TGCGCCAGCAGCTTGGGGACTAGCGGGACCTTCACAACCTACGAGCAGTACTTC
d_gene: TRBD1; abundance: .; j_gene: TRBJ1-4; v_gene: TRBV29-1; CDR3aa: CGVGTGGATNEKLFF; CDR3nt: TGCGGCGTTGGGACAGGGGGAGCAACTAATGAAAAACTGTTTTTT
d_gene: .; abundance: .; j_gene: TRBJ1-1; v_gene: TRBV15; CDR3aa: CATNRVGGTEAFF; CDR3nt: TGTGCCACCAATCGGGTGGGGGGCACTGAAGCTTTCTTT
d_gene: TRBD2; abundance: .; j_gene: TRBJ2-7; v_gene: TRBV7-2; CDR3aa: CASSTQMRASGYEQYF; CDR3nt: TGTGCCAGCAGCACGCAAATGAGGGCTAGCGGCTACGAGCAGTACTTC
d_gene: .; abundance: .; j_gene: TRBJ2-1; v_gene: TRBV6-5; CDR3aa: CASTREQFF; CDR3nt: TGTGCCAGCACTCGTGAGCAGTTCTTC
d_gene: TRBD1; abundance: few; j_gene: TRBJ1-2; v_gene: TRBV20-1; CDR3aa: CSALQGGTDGYTF; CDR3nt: TGCAGTGCTCTCCAGGGGGGAACGGATGGCTACACCTTC
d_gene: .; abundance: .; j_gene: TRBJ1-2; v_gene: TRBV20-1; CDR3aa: CSARATGVGYTF; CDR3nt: TGCAGCGCTAGGGCGACAGGAGTGGGCTACACCTTC
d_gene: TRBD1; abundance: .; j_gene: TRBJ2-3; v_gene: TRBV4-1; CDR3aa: CASSQVMGQGGTDTQYF; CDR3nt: TGCGCCAGCAGCCAAGTTATGGGACAGGGGGGCACAGATACGCAGTATTTT
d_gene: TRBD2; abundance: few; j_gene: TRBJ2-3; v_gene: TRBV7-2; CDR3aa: CASSPPLAGGANTQYF; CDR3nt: TGTGCCAGCAGCCCCCCCCTGGCGGGGGGGGCAAATACGCAGTATTTT
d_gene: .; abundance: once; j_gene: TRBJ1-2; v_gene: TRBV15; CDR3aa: CATSRDLGGGGDYGYTF; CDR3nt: TGTGCCACCAGCAGAGATCTAGGTGGTGGCGGTGACTATGGCTACACCTTC
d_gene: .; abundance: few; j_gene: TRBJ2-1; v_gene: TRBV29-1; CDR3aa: CSVEGVRRSYNEQFF; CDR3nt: TGCAGCGTTGAGGGCGTGAGACGCTCCTACAATGAGCAGTTCTTC
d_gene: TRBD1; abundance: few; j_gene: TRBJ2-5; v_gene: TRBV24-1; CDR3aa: CATSDGGQGKETQYF; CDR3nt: TGTGCCACCAGTGATGGGGGACAGGGGAAAGAGACCCAGTACTTC
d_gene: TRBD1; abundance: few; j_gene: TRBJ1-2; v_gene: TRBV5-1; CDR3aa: CASSPGQTDYGYTF; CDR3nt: TGCGCCAGCAGCCCGGGACAGACAGACTATGGCTACACCTTC
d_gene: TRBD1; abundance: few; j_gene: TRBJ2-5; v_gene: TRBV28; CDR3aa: CASSPPGQGARGQYF; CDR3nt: TGTGCCAGCAGTCCGCCGGGACAGGGGGCTAGGGGGCAGTACTTC
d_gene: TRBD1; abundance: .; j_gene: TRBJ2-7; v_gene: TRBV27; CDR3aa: CASSPGTVHEQYF; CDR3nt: TGTGCCAGCAGTCCTGGGACAGTCCACGAGCAGTACTTC
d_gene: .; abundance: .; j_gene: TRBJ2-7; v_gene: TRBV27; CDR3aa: CASSLFLGSPYEQYF; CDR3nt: TGTGCCAGCAGTTTATTTTTAGGGAGTCCCTACGAGCAGTACTTC
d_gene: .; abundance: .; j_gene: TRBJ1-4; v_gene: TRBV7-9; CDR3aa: CASSLGTFFDRNEKLFF; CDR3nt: TGTGCCAGCAGCTTGGGGACATTCTTCGATCGGAATGAAAAACTGTTTTTT
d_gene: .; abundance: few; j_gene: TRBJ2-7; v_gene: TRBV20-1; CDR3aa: CSAREQGQSSYEQYF; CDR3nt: TGCAGTGCTAGAGAGCAGGGTCAGAGCTCCTACGAGCAGTACTTC
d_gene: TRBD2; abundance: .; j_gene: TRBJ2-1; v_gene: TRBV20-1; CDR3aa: CSASPSRARTSGKDEQFF; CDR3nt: TGCAGTGCTAGCCCCAGCAGGGCCAGGACTAGCGGGAAGGATGAGCAGTTCTTC
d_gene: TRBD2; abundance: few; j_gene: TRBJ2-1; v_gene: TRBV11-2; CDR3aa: CASSSPGLAAYNEQFF; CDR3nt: TGTGCCAGCAGCTCTCCGGGACTAGCGGCCTACAATGAGCAGTTCTTC
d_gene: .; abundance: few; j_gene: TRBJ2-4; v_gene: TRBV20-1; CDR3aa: CSAPGKTRGQYF; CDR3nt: TGCAGTGCCCCCGGCAAAACAAGGGGACAGTACTTC
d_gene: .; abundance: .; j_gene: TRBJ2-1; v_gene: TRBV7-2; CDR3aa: CASSPKRGWGNEQFF; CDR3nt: TGTGCCAGCAGCCCAAAACGCGGGTGGGGGAATGAGCAGTTCTTC
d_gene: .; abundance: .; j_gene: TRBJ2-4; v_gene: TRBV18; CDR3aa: CASSLITGKAKNIQYF; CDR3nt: TGTGCCAGCTCACTTATAACAGGGAAGGCCAAAAACATTCAGTACTTC
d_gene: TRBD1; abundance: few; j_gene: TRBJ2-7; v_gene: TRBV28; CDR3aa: CASSLGTGFINEQYF; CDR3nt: TGTGCCAGCAGTTTGGGGACAGGGTTCATCAATGAGCAGTACTTC
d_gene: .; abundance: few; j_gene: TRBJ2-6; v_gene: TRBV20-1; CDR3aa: CSATFSGANVLTF; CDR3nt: TGCAGTGCTACTTTCTCTGGGGCCAACGTCCTGACTTTC
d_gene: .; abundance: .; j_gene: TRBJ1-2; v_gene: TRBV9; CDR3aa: CASSVFQGSQSDYGYTF; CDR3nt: TGTGCCAGCAGCGTATTCCAGGGTTCCCAGTCGGACTATGGCTACACCTTC
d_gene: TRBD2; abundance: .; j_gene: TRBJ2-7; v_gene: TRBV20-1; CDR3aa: CSARDTTSGSYEQYF; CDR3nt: TGCAGTGCTAGAGATACTACTAGCGGGAGCTACGAGCAGTACTTC
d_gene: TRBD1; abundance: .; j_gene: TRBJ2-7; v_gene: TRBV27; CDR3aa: CASSRRGTGGHEQYF; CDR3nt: TGTGCCAGCAGTCGGCGAGGGACAGGGGGCCACGAGCAGTACTTC
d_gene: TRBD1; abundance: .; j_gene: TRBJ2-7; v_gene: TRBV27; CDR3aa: CASSGTGPREQYF; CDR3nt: TGTGCCAGCAGCGGGACAGGGCCAAGGGAGCAGTACTTC
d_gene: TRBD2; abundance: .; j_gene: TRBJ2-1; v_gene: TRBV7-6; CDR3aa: CASSLVGLHTSGMGMSYNEQFF; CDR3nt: TGTGCCAGCAGCTTAGTAGGTTTGCATACTAGCGGGATGGGGATGTCCTACAATGAGCAGTTCTTC
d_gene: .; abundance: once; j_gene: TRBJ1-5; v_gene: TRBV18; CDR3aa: CASSLNPGGRGQPQHF; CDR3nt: TGTGCCAGCTCACTGAACCCGGGGGGCAGGGGTCAGCCCCAGCATTTT
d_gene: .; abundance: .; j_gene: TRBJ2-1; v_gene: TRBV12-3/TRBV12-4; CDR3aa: CASSPNSLSYNEQFF; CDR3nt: TGTGCCAGCAGCCCAAACAGTCTCTCCTACAATGAGCAGTTCTTC